The present entry profiles one TCR beta chain with its context. Repertoires were generated with immunoSEQ multiplex PCR, while TCRdb's copy carries only in-frame clones and drops some. Of roughly 100,000 clones in the sample, 70% to 90% are singletons; the top ten hold around 6%. This sample is drawn from a study of OX40 agonist ivuxolimab in advanced cancers. V was cut by 10 bases and J by 3 bases, with 15 bases left in between. The length of the CDR3 is 14 residues. Germline CDR1 is LNHDA and CDR2 is SQIVND (reference sequence). The receptor comes from an adult with an advanced solid tumor such as melanoma, head and neck, liver or kidney cancer. The material sequenced was CD4+ or CD8+ T cells sorted from blood, taken in a trial of the OX40 agonist ivuxolimab. V and J are TRBV19 and TRBJ1-4; D unclear. The CDR3 nucleotides read TGTGCCACCCGGCCGACTTGGGCTAATGAAAAACTGTTTTTT. Translation: CATRPTWANEKLFF. Full variable domain (missing parts from reference TRBV19 and TRBJ1-4): DGGITQSPKYLFRKEGQNVTLSCEQNLNHDAMYWYRQDPGQGLRLIYYSQIVNDFQKGDIAEGYSVSREKKESFPLTVTSAQKNPTAFYLCATRPTWANEKLFFGSGTQLSVL.